Below, 7 T cell receptor beta chains from the same sample are listed, as sequenced in a study of cytomegalovirus exposure and HLA in healthy donors (dated by TCRdb to about 2017). Libraries were built with the immunoSEQ multiplex PCR assay. For the multiplex PCR, a mixture combining 60 forward primers for TCR Vbeta segments and 13 reverse primers for TCR Jbeta segments was used. In its TCRdb copy, this immuneACCESS table keeps in-frame sequences only and misses some clones. Where compared with another copy, unresolved V genes explain less than half of these, and the others have no known cause. In this sample the table shows approximately 150,000 clones, roughly 85% of which occur a single time. The ten largest clones add up to 1.7% of the sample. Sequencing input: PBMCs. Receptors originate from a woman in her 30s in good health and CMV-seronegative.

CDR3 in amino acids: CATSREKGRRTDTQYF. The CDR3, as DNA: TGTGCCACCAGCAGAGAAAAGGGAAGGAGGACAGATACGCAGTATTTT. The rearrangement joins TRBV15 to TRBJ2-3; perhaps TRBD2 as D (5 bases). Germline CDR1 and CDR2: LNHNV and YYDKDF (reference sequence). V was pared by 0 bases and J by 3 bases, with 13 bases between. The CDR3 spans 16 residues.

The V gene is TRBV11-2, the J gene TRBJ1-2; the match to TRBD1 covers 7 bases. Per germline, CDR1 SGHAT and CDR2 FQNNGV. This CDR3 is 16 amino acids long. The junction had 17 bases not matched to a gene; V was cut back by 5 bases and J by 8 bases. The CDR3 DNA reads TGTGCCAGCAGCCGATTCGGAACAGGGGCGGCGGGCGGCTACACCTTC. Its translation: CASSRFGTGAAGGYTF.

This clone came up once. The chain has TRBV6-5 and TRBJ2-7; 8 bases agree with TRBD1. V lost 2 bases and J lost 6; bases outside the gene matches: 3. This CDR3 region has 13 residues. CDR1 is MNHEY and CDR2 is SVGAGI in the germline V gene. CDR3 nucleotides: TGTGCCAGCAGTTACCGGGGGACAGGCGAGCAGTACTTC. Protein: CASSYRGTGEQYF.

The chain is built from TRBV6-6 and TRBJ2-7; 7 nucleotides match TRBD1. The CDR3 is 14 amino acids. J gave up 3 bases and V 4 bases, and 6 bases lay outside the gene matches. Germline loops: CDR1 MNHNY, CDR2 SVGAGI (reference sequence). The CDR3 region is CASSLDRASYEQYF. The CDR3 nucleotides are TGTGCCAGCAGTTTAGACAGGGCAAGCTACGAGCAGTACTTC.

This sequence joins TRBV13 and TRBJ1-1; 8 bases are shared with TRBD1. The CDR3 sequence is 14 residues long. V gave up 5 bases and J gave up 8 bases; unmatched junction bases: 10. Looked up from germline, CDR1 is PRHDT and CDR2 is FYEKMQ (reference sequence). The CDR3 DNA reads TGTGCCAGCAGCCCCCGGACAGGGCTGGGAGAAGCTTTCTTT. Amino acids: CASSPRTGLGEAFF.

J is TRBJ2-7 and V is TRBV2; D is uncertain. Trimming took off 8 bases at V and 0 bases at J, with 2 bases between the two ends. CDR1 and CDR2 (germline): SNHLY, FYNNEI. This CDR3 region has 10 residues. CDR3: CASRSYEQYF. The CDR3 DNA follows: TGTGCCAGCCGCTCCTACGAGCAGTACTTC.

V gene TRBV6-5 combines with J gene TRBJ1-3; 9 nucleotides agree with TRBD1. This CDR3 is 13 amino acids long. The V and J ends lost 10 bases and 7 bases, in that order; junction bases with no gene match: 8. Germline CDR1 is MNHEY and CDR2 is SVGAGI. The CDR3 spells CATSRTGGNTIYF. The CDR3 coding sequence is TGTGCCACATCCCGTACAGGGGGCAACACCATATATTTT.